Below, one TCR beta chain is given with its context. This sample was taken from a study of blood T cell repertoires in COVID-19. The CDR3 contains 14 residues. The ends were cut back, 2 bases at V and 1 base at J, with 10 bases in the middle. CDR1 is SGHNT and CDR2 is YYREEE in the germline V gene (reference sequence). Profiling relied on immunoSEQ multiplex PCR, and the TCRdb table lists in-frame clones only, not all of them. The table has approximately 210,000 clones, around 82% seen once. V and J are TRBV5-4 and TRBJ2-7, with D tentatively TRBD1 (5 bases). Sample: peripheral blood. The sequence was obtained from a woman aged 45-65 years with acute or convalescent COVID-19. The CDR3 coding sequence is TGTGCCAGCAGCTTTGGACAATCATCCTACGAGCAGTACTTC. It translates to CASSFGQSSYEQYF.